The 10 T cell receptor beta chains reported below all come from one sample, sequenced in a study of Graves' ophthalmopathy and Graves' hyperthyroidism. RNA transcripts were the source from which TCR beta CDR3 regions were amplified. RT-PCR in the first round used HTBI primers; a second-round multiplex PCR followed. MiXCR, applied by TCRdb to the multiplex PCR reads, yields one record per CDR3 protein. The repertoire holds a few hundred thousand distinct CDR3 sequences, with approximately 18% as singletons. Material for sequencing was peripheral blood. These receptor sequences come from an adult woman with stable Graves' hyperthyroidism.

The V call is TRBV18, the J call TRBJ2-7; D might be TRBD2 (5 bases). Germline CDR1 and CDR2: KGHSH and LQKENI. V lost 2 bases and J 7 bases, leaving 15 bases between the germline ends. This CDR3 spans 14 amino acids. As DNA, the CDR3 is TGTGCCAGCTCACCAGCCCAACTAGTTCGGGAGCAGTACTTC. Translating gives CASSPAQLVREQYF.

This clonotype has ten or more counts. This chain connects TRBV27 to TRBJ2-5, with 12 bases fitting TRBD2. CDR3 size: 16 residues. Germline values: CDR1 MNHEY, CDR2 SMNVEV (reference sequence). The J segment lost 5 bases and the V segment lost 1 base, leaving 5 bases of the junction unmatched. CDR3 in DNA: TGTGCCAGCAGTTTATATCTAGCGGGAGGGCCGGAGACCCAGTACTTC. Protein: CASSLYLAGGPETQYF.

This clonotype was seen at least ten times. The chain is built from TRBV29-1 and TRBJ2-7; D may be TRBD1 or TRBD2 (9 bases each). CDR3 length equals 18 residues. Trimming cost V 2 bases and J 0 bases, with 23 bases left between them. Per germline, CDR1 SQVTM and CDR2 ANQGSEA. CDR3 sequence: CSVEQTGGEAGGSYEQYF. The DNA of the CDR3 is TGCAGCGTTGAACAAACAGGGGGCGAAGCGGGAGGCTCCTACGAGCAGTACTTC.

This sequence joins TRBV30 and TRBJ1-2; 8 positions match TRBD1. The CDR3 runs to 13 residues. Per germline, CDR1 GTSNPN and CDR2 SVGIG (reference sequence). V lost 4 bases, J lost 4 bases, and 5 bases stayed unmatched. The CDR3 is CAWNPGQGYGYTF. Here the CDR3 DNA reads TGTGCCTGGAATCCCGGACAGGGCTATGGCTACACCTTC.

This clonotype occurred many times. CDR3 amino acids: CASSQATGTGVNYGYTF. The CDR3, as DNA: TGTGCCAGCAGCCAAGCCACCGGGACAGGGGTTAACTATGGCTACACCTTC. The rearrangement joins TRBV3-1 to TRBJ1-2; 10 positions agree with TRBD1. The V gene's germline CDR1 is LGHDT and CDR2 YNNKEL (reference sequence). J was trimmed by 1 base and V by 1 base; bases with no gene match: 6. The CDR3 runs 17 residues.

In its sample, this clonotype was seen many times. The rearrangement links TRBV5-5 to TRBJ2-7, with 9 nucleotides matching TRBD2. Germline V lookup: CDR1 SGHKS, CDR2 YYEKEE (reference sequence). The trim removed 0 bases at V and 5 bases at J, leaving 6 bases unmatched. The CDR3 runs to 15 residues. The CDR3 nucleotides are TGTGCCAGCAGCTTGGCCGCTAGCGGGATAGACGAGCAGTACTTC. This gives the protein CASSLAASGIDEQYF.

This clonotype was seen a handful of times. The chain links TRBV5-1 to TRBJ2-7, with 14 bases that match TRBD2. This CDR3 comprises 17 residues. The germline V gene encodes CDR1 SGHRS and CDR2 YFSETQ. The trim removed 2 bases at V and 6 bases at J, leaving 10 bases unmatched. The CDR3 sequence is CASSFTGLAGGSAEQYF. CDR3 in DNA: TGCGCCAGCAGCTTCACCGGACTAGCGGGGGGAAGTGCCGAGCAGTACTTC. Full variable domain (remainder filled in from reference TRBV5-1 and TRBJ2-7): KAGVTQTPRYLIKTRGQQVTLSCSPISGHRSVSWYQQTPGQGLQFLFEYFSETQRNKGNFPGRFSGRQFSNSRSEMNVSTLELGDSALYLCASSFTGLAGGSAEQYFGPGTRLTVT.

This clonotype was detected ten times or more. V gene TRBV7-2 combines with J gene TRBJ1-1; the D is unclear. The length of the CDR3 is 15 residues. Trimming cost V 5 bases and J 0 bases, with 13 bases left between them. Germline V gene sequence: CDR1 SGHTA, CDR2 FQGNSA. The CDR3 region has the DNA TGTGCCAGCAGCATCCGAGGCTCCCTGAACACTGAAGCTTTCTTT. Its translation is CASSIRGSLNTEAFF.

There are many counts of this clonotype. The rearrangement joins TRBV3-1 to TRBJ2-5; unclear D gene. Trimming removed 1 base from V and 5 bases from J, with 17 bases in between. This CDR3 has 16 amino acids. Germline V gene lookup returns CDR1 LGHDT and CDR2 YNNKEL (reference sequence). The CDR3 protein is CASSQGNVTHRETQYF. The DNA for the CDR3 is TGTGCCAGCAGCCAAGGAAACGTAACTCACCGCGAGACCCAGTACTTC.

This clonotype was picked up many times. The genes are TRBV6-5 and TRBJ1-2; a possible D gene is TRBD1 (6 bases). V lost 11 bases, J lost 10 bases, and 29 bases lay in between. This CDR3 has 15 residues. Germline CDR1 is MNHEY and CDR2 is SVGAGI. CDR3 DNA: TGTGCCGCCGGGGGCTCCACGTTCCCTATAATGGTCTACACCTTC. It specifies CAAGGSTFPIMVYTF.